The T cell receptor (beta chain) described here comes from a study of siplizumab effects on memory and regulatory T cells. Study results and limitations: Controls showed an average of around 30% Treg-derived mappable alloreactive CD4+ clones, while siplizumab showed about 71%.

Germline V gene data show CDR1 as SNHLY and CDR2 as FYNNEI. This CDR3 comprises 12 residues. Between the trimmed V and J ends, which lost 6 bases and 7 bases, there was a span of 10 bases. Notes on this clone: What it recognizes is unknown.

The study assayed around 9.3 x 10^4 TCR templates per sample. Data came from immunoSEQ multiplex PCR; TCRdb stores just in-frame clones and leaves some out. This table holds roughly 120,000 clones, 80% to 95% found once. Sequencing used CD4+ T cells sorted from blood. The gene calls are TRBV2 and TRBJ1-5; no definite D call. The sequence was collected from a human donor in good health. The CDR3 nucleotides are TGTGCCAGCAGAGGTTTCGGGCAGCCCCAGCATTTT. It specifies CASRGFGQPQHF.